One sample yielded the 7 T cell receptor beta chains listed below, sequenced in a study of control samples from healthy donors and cancer patients. Measured with immunoSEQ multiplex PCR; TCRdb has only the in-frame clones, and not every one. The table has 150,000 to 200,000 clones, about 94% seen once. Sequences were obtained from PBMCs. The receptors come from a man in his sixties with colorectal cancer.

The V gene is TRBV7-6, the J gene TRBJ1-1; D is perhaps TRBD1 (6 bases). Per the germline V gene, CDR1 is SGHVS and CDR2 is FNYEAQ. This CDR3 comprises 16 residues. V lost 1 base, J lost 0 bases, and 12 bases lay in between. The CDR3: CASSLGPRGMNTEAFF. The DNA of the CDR3 is TGTGCCAGCAGCTTAGGGCCTAGGGGGATGAACACTGAAGCTTTCTTT.

This clone was seen a single time. The rearrangement links TRBV2 to TRBJ2-2, with 9 bases aligning to TRBD2. The V gene's germline CDR1 is SNHLY and CDR2 FYNNEI. The V segment lost 7 bases and the J segment 4 bases; nucleotides outside the gene matches: 7. This CDR3 has 15 amino acids. The CDR3 here is CASTQRRGGTGELFF. CDR3 in DNA: TGTGCCAGCACTCAAAGGCGGGGGGGCACCGGGGAGCTGTTTTTT. Using reference TRBV2 and TRBJ2-2 for the parts outside the CDR3, the full variable domain is EPEVTQTPSHQVTQMGQEVILRCVPISNHLYFYWYRQILGQKVEFLVSFYNNEISEKSEIFDDQFSVERPDGSNFTLKIRSTKLEDSAMYFCASTQRRGGTGELFFGEGSRLTVL.

The V call is TRBV7-9, the J call TRBJ1-5; possible D gene TRBD1, 5 bases. The V end lost 2 bases, the J end lost 6 bases, and 5 bases lay between the germline ends. Germline V gene lookup returns CDR1 SEHNR and CDR2 FQNEAQ (reference sequence). The CDR3 length is 12 residues. Written as DNA, the CDR3 is TGTGCCAGCAGCTTACAGGGTCAGCCCCAGCATTTT. Its translation is CASSLQGQPQHF.

The chain links TRBV27 to TRBJ1-6, with 7 nucleotides matching TRBD1. There are 15 residues in the CDR3. The germline V gene has CDR1 MNHEY and CDR2 SMNVEV (reference sequence). V lost 5 bases to trimming and J lost 7 bases; unmatched junction nucleotides: 8. The CDR3 coding sequence is TGTGCCAGCAGTCCGCGACAGGGACTAAATTCACCCCTCCACTTT. Protein sequence: CASSPRQGLNSPLHF.

V is TRBV7-2 and J is TRBJ1-1, with a tentative D call TRBD1 (6 bases). The CDR3 sequence is 14 residues long. V was clipped by 5 bases and J by 3 bases, with 13 bases between them. Germline lookup yields CDR1 SGHTA and CDR2 FQGNSA. CDR3 coding DNA: TGTGCCAGCAGCGCACAGGGAATTCACACTGAAGCTTTCTTT. This sequence encodes CASSAQGIHTEAFF.

This rearrangement joins TRBV5-4 to TRBJ1-3; 9 bases line up with TRBD1. J lost 0 bases, V lost 4 bases, and 14 bases had no gene match. The CDR3 spans 19 residues. Germline CDR1 SGHNT, CDR2 YYREEE (reference sequence). Here the CDR3 reads CASSLGQGSRRGSGNTIYF. In DNA form, the CDR3 reads TGTGCCAGCAGCCTGGGACAGGGATCAAGAAGGGGCTCTGGAAACACCATATATTTT.

The rearrangement uses TRBV6-1 and TRBJ2-3; no definite D call. The V end was cut by 2 bases, the J end by 0 bases, with 9 bases between. The CDR3 runs 15 residues. The V gene's germline CDR1 is MNHNS and CDR2 SASEGT. In DNA form, the CDR3 reads TGTGCCAGCAGTGAACGGGCCCCTAGCACAGATACGCAGTATTTT. Its protein is CASSERAPSTDTQYF.